Listed below are T cell receptor beta chains from one sample, sequenced in a study of blood T cell repertoires in COVID-19. Measured with immunoSEQ multiplex PCR; TCRdb has only the in-frame clones, and not every one. The sample includes about 170,000 clones, about nine tenths of them seen just once. The sequencing input was PBMCs or T cells enriched from blood (not recorded which). The receptors stem from a woman aged 18-29 years who had recovered from COVID-19. CDR3s include the opening cysteine and the closing phenylalanine or tryptophan. A D gene is named only where the DNA matches it firmly. Not all rows give a size; the values are once, few, many and, for expanded clones, a class.

J,V,D,size,DNA,CDR3
TRBJ2-3,TRBV9,NA,once,TGTGCCAAGAGTGCCACAGATACGCAGTATTTT,CAKSATDTQYF
TRBJ2-3,TRBV6-2/TRBV6-3,NA,NA,TGTGCCAGCAGTTACGAGGGGACTCTCACAGATACGCAGTATTTT,CASSYEGTLTDTQYF
TRBJ2-1,TRBV27,TRBD2,NA,TGTGCCAGCAGTTTATGGGACTACGCGGGTCACAATGAGCAGTTCTTC,CASSLWDYAGHNEQFF
TRBJ2-5,TRBV16,TRBD2,NA,TGTGCCAGCAGCCCCCTCTTCGGGGGAGGGCAGCAAGAGACCCAGTACTTC,CASSPLFGGGQQETQYF
TRBJ2-2,TRBV7-2,TRBD1,NA,TGTGCCAGCAGCTCCAGACAGGGGTGGACCGGGGAGCTGTTTTTT,CASSSRQGWTGELFF
TRBJ2-1,TRBV24-1,TRBD2,few,TGTGCCACCAGTACTAGCGGGTCGAGCAATGAGCAGTTCTTC,CATSTSGSSNEQFF
TRBJ2-3,TRBV7-2,NA,NA,TGTGCCAGCAGCTCCCAACCAGCAGATACGCAGTATTTT,CASSSQPADTQYF
TRBJ2-7,TRBV20-1,TRBD2,NA,TGCAGTGCTAGTTCTAGCGGGAGGGGTCTTTCCTACGAGCAGTACTTC,CSASSSGRGLSYEQYF
TRBJ2-1,TRBV27,TRBD2,NA,TGTGCCAGCACATCTAGCGGGAGGGCCCTGTCCTACAATGAGCAGTTCTTC,CASTSSGRALSYNEQFF
TRBJ2-1,TRBV2,TRBD2,once,TGTGCCATCGCACTAGCGGAAGGGTCCTACAATGAGCAGTTCTTC,CAIALAEGSYNEQFF
TRBJ2-7,TRBV5-5,NA,NA,TGTGCCAGCAGCTTCCGACAGAGCGACTACGAGCAGTACTTC,CASSFRQSDYEQYF
TRBJ2-7,TRBV5-1,TRBD2,NA,TGCGCCAGCAGCCTCCGACTAGCGGGAGGCTCGAGCTCCTACGAGCAGTACTTC,CASSLRLAGGSSSYEQYF
TRBJ1-5,TRBV2,NA,NA,TGTGCCAGCAGTGTGGGGGCGCGGCAGCCCCAGCATTTT,CASSVGARQPQHF
TRBJ2-2,TRBV9,TRBD2,NA,TGTGCCAGCAGCGCGACTAGCGGGAGGGCCCCCGGGGAGCTGTTTTTT,CASSATSGRAPGELFF
TRBJ2-5,TRBV5-6,NA,NA,TGTGCCAGCAGCTTGGTTGGCAGGCAAGAGACCCAGTACTTC,CASSLVGRQETQYF
TRBJ2-3,TRBV15,NA,NA,TGTGCCACCCTCAGCCACAGCGGGAGCACAGATACGCAGTATTTT,CATLSHSGSTDTQYF
TRBJ1-5,TRBV27,NA,NA,TGTGCCAGCAGGCCAGGGGTGGAGAATCAGCCCCAGCATTTT,CASRPGVENQPQHF
TRBJ2-3,TRBV28,NA,NA,TGTGCCAGCAGTTTAGCACCTGAGGGGGAGGGGTTAGATACGCAGTATTTT,CASSLAPEGEGLDTQYF
TRBJ2-1,TRBV9,NA,once,TGTGCCAGCAGCGTTGTAGACACCCACAATGAGCAGTTCTTC,CASSVVDTHNEQFF
TRBJ1-5,TRBV28,NA,NA,TGTGCCAGCAGTGGAGGAGGGAGCAATCAGCCCCAGCATTTT,CASSGGGSNQPQHF
TRBJ2-7,TRBV3-1/TRBV3-2,NA,NA,TGTGCCAGCAGCCAAGGGATCGGGATCTCCTACGAGCAGTACTTC,CASSQGIGISYEQYF
TRBJ1-1,TRBV7-8,NA,few,TGTGCCAGCACAGGGGCGGGGAACACTGAAGCTTTCTTT,CASTGAGNTEAFF
TRBJ2-7,TRBV28,NA,NA,TGTGCCAGCAGTTCTACGGCTAGAGGAGTCCACGAGCAGTACTTC,CASSSTARGVHEQYF
TRBJ1-4,TRBV12-3/TRBV12-4,TRBD1,NA,TGTGCCAGCAGCGACGACAGGGCCAAACTGTTTTTT,CASSDDRAKLFF
TRBJ2-7,TRBV5-5,TRBD1,NA,TGTGCCAGCAGCTTTCAGGGACAGGGGGCTTACGAGCAGTACTTC,CASSFQGQGAYEQYF
TRBJ1-6,TRBV28,NA,once,TGTGCCAGCCAGTGGGGGCGGCTTTATAATTCACCCCTCCACTTT,CASQWGRLYNSPLHF
TRBJ2-7,TRBV3-1/TRBV3-2,TRBD2,NA,TGTGCCAGCAGCCCGGGACTAGCGTTTTCCTACGAGCAGTACTTC,CASSPGLAFSYEQYF
TRBJ2-7,TRBV11-1,TRBD2,NA,TGTGCCAGCAGCTTCGGGGGGACCTACGAGCAGTACTTC,CASSFGGTYEQYF
TRBJ2-5,TRBV28,NA,few,TGTGCCAGCAGTTTTGGGGGGAGGACCCAGTACTTC,CASSFGGRTQYF
TRBJ2-2,TRBV7-8,TRBD2,NA,TGTGCCAGCAGCTTACTTCCTAGCGGGAACACCGGGGAGCTGTTTTTT,CASSLLPSGNTGELFF
TRBJ2-1,TRBV27,NA,once,TGTGCCAGCAGTCCACTTCCGGGGAGCAACCAAGTCAATGAGCAGTTCTTC,CASSPLPGSNQVNEQFF
TRBJ2-7,TRBV3-1/TRBV3-2,TRBD1,NA,TGTGCCAGCAGCCAAGTAAAATCAGGACAGGCGACCTACGAGCAGTACTTC,CASSQVKSGQATYEQYF
TRBJ1-5,TRBV28,TRBD1,NA,TGTGCCAGCAGCCGCATAGACAGGGACAATCAGCCCCAGCATTTT,CASSRIDRDNQPQHF
TRBJ2-2,TRBV9,NA,NA,TGTGCCAGCAGCGTACTCCAAATAGGGGTATCAGCCGGGGAGCTGTTTTTT,CASSVLQIGVSAGELFF
TRBJ1-1,TRBV28,NA,NA,TGTGCCAGCAGTTTACCCGGGGGGATGAACACTGAAGCTTTCTTT,CASSLPGGMNTEAFF
TRBJ2-6,TRBV18,NA,NA,TGTGCCAGCTCACCTACCTTGCAGGGTGGGGCCAACGTCCTGACTTTC,CASSPTLQGGANVLTF
TRBJ2-2,TRBV9,NA,NA,TGTGCCAGCAGCGTCAGGGGGGCCGACACCGGGGAGCTGTTTTTT,CASSVRGADTGELFF
TRBJ2-5,TRBV12-5,NA,once,TGTGCTAGTGGCACGGACAGCCTTTACGAGACCCAGTACTTC,CASGTDSLYETQYF
TRBJ2-7,TRBV3-1/TRBV3-2,NA,NA,TGTGCCAGCAGCCGACGAGGCGTCTACGAGCAGTACTTC,CASSRRGVYEQYF
TRBJ2-1,TRBV7-6,NA,NA,TGTGCCAGCAGCTCGGGTGAGGGACACCCCTCCTACAATGAGCAGTTCTTC,CASSSGEGHPSYNEQFF
TRBJ1-2,TRBV3-1/TRBV3-2,NA,NA,TGTGCCAGCAGCCAAGGAGGGTATTATGGCTACACCTTC,CASSQGGYYGYTF
TRBJ2-7,TRBV2,TRBD2,NA,TGTGCCAGCAGTGATCTAGCGGGAAGCTCCTACGAGCAGTACTTC,CASSDLAGSSYEQYF
TRBJ1-1,TRBV30,NA,NA,TGTGCCTGGAGTAATGGGGGCGGGGGGCTAGCTTTCTTT,CAWSNGGGGLAFF
TRBJ2-1,TRBV7-9,NA,NA,TGTGCCAGCAGCTTCGGGATCAGGAGCTACAATGAGCAGTTCTTC,CASSFGIRSYNEQFF
TRBJ1-2,TRBV28,TRBD1,NA,TGTGCCAGCAGTTTTTCCCCAGGGGGCCAGGGCTACACCTTC,CASSFSPGGQGYTF
TRBJ2-2,TRBV30,TRBD2,NA,TGTGCCTGGAGCGGATTAGCGGGAGAGGCTTCCGGGGAGCTGTTTTTT,CAWSGLAGEASGELFF
TRBJ1-5,TRBV28,NA,once,TGTGCCAGCGGGAGTGGGGGCCATCAGCCCCAGCATTTT,CASGSGGHQPQHF
TRBJ1-5,TRBV19,NA,NA,TGTGCCAGTCCCGATTTTAAGCGGGCAGCTGATAGCAATCAGCCCCAGCATTTT,CASPDFKRAADSNQPQHF
TRBJ2-6,TRBV6-4,TRBD1,NA,TGTGCCAGCAGTGACTCGACAGGGGGCTCTGGGGCCAACGTCCTGACTTTC,CASSDSTGGSGANVLTF
TRBJ2-3,TRBV2,TRBD2,NA,TGTGCCAGCCAGCGGGAGGGTTACACAGATACGCAGTATTTT,CASQREGYTDTQYF
TRBJ2-7,TRBV6-5,TRBD2,NA,TGTGCCAGCAGCAGACTAGCGGCTTACGAGCAGTACTTC,CASSRLAAYEQYF
TRBJ2-1,TRBV27,TRBD2,NA,TGTGCCAGCAGTTGGGCTAGCGGGAGTGTGGATGAGCAGTTCTTC,CASSWASGSVDEQFF
TRBJ2-7,TRBV6-5,TRBD1,NA,TGTGCCACCTCGGTGGCAGGGGGTGCCTACGAGCAGTACTTC,CATSVAGGAYEQYF
TRBJ2-1,TRBV7-2,TRBD2,NA,TGTGCCAGCAGCCGCCAGGCTAGCGGGAACAATGAGCAGTTCTTC,CASSRQASGNNEQFF